These 10 T cell receptor beta chains originate from one sample sequenced in a study of T-cell reconstitution after alpha-beta-depleted transplantation in children. During its preparation, the TCRbeta library received unique molecular identifiers. TCRdb itself ran the PCR reads through MiXCR, one entry per CDR3 protein. The sample has 250,000 to 300,000 distinct CDR3 sequences, 11% seen once; the top ten hold 23%. Sequencing was performed on peripheral blood, taken 180 days after TCRalphabeta/CD19-depleted stem cell transplant. Source of these receptors: a male patient aged 2 to 9 who had a stem cell transplant for chronic granulomatous disease, so the T cells may come from the graft donor.

Turning to this clonotype: This sequence may be a read error, since a much larger clone differs from it by one base. The chain carries TRBV12-3 or TRBV12-4 and TRBJ1-2; weak D call: TRBD1 (5 bases). This CDR3 has 15 residues. The V end lost 6 bases, the J end lost 2 bases, and 16 bases lay between the germline ends. This CDR3 reads CASSLSGTRNYGYTF. In nucleotides, the CDR3 is TGTGCCAGCAGCCTAAGCGGGACGCGAAACTATGGCTACACCTTC.

This clonotype was detected ten times or more. This rearrangement joins TRBV10-2 to TRBJ2-1; D might be TRBD1 or TRBD2, each matching 5 bases. Trimming removed 11 bases at V and 3 bases at J, with 14 bases between. CDR3 length: 13 amino acids. Looked up from germline, CDR1 is WSHSY and CDR2 is SAAADI. CDR3 DNA: TGCGCCTTGGGACGGAGTTTCTACAATGAGCAGTTCTTC. It encodes CALGRSFYNEQFF.

The table lists this clonotype with many counts. This chain uses TRBV12-3 or TRBV12-4 with TRBJ2-1; D remains unclear. Deletions cut 3 bases from V and 5 bases from J, with 11 bases between. The length of the CDR3 is 14 residues. The CDR3 nucleotides are TGTGCCAGCAGTTTGCTGGTAGAGGACAATGAGCAGTTCTTC. Its translation is CASSLLVEDNEQFF.

The sample holds many counts of this clonotype. A read error may account for a junction end that differs from germline. The J gene is TRBJ2-5, the V gene TRBV5-6, with D tentatively TRBD1 (6 bases). In germline, CDR1 is SGHDT, CDR2 YYEEEE. CDR3 length: 15 amino acids. The CDR3, as DNA: TGTGCCAGCAGGACCTACGACAGGTACCAGGAGACCCAGTACTTC. Residues: CASRTYDRYQETQYF.

The chain links TRBV5-4 to TRBJ2-7; D is perhaps TRBD2 (5 bases). V was shortened by 3 bases and J by 7 bases, with 11 bases between the two germline ends. This CDR3 is 12 amino acids long. The germline gives CDR1 SGHNT, CDR2 YYREEE (reference sequence). CDR3 residues: CASSSSSGEQYF. DNA of the CDR3: TGTGCCAGCAGCTCTTCGTCGGGGGAGCAGTACTTC.

This clonotype has a count of ten or more. The chain carries TRBV2 and TRBJ2-7; D is uncertain. The CDR3 is 13 amino acids. CDR1 SNHLY and CDR2 FYNNEI come from the germline V gene. V was clipped by 5 bases and J by 4 bases, with 12 bases between them. The CDR3 loop is CASSPQRPYEQYF. Written as DNA, the CDR3 is TGTGCCAGCAGTCCACAGAGACCTTACGAGCAGTACTTC.

The table lists this clonotype with a few counts. J is TRBJ2-2 and V is TRBV12-3 or TRBV12-4; D may be TRBD1 or TRBD2 (6 bases each). The CDR3 has 15 amino acids. The germline V and J ends were trimmed by 7 bases and 3 bases, with 15 bases remaining between them. Here the CDR3 DNA reads TGTGCCAGCATCTTACGGGGGCAGTACACCGGGGAGCTGTTTTTT. It translates to CASILRGQYTGELFF.

Many counts were recorded for this clonotype. The CDR3 nucleotides read TGTGCCACCAGCAGAGATAACGGCTACGAGCAGTACTTC. It codes for CATSRDNGYEQYF. The chain joins TRBV15 to TRBJ2-7; D remains ambiguous. The CDR3 sequence is 13 residues long. V was pared by 0 bases and J by 3 bases, with 6 bases between. From germline, CDR1 is LNHNV and CDR2 YYDKDF (reference sequence).

This clonotype was detected ten times or more. The chain couples TRBV29-1 to TRBJ2-5; 7 bases line up with TRBD1. J lost 5 bases, V lost 6 bases, and 12 bases had no gene match. CDR3 length: 14 residues. In germline, CDR1 is SQVTM, CDR2 ANQGSEA. CDR3 sequence: CSVGTVPLLETQYF. CDR3 DNA sequence: TGCAGCGTCGGGACAGTACCTCTTCTGGAGACCCAGTACTTC.

This clonotype has ten or more counts. The V call is TRBV7-2, the J call TRBJ2-1; 7 nucleotides line up with TRBD1. V lost 1 base, J lost 0 bases, and 3 bases stayed unmatched. Germline V gene lookup returns CDR1 SGHTA and CDR2 FQGNSA. This CDR3 contains 16 residues. CDR3 sequence reads: CASSLGGQYSYNEQFF. CDR3 nucleotide sequence: TGTGCCAGCAGCTTAGGGGGACAGTACTCCTACAATGAGCAGTTCTTC.